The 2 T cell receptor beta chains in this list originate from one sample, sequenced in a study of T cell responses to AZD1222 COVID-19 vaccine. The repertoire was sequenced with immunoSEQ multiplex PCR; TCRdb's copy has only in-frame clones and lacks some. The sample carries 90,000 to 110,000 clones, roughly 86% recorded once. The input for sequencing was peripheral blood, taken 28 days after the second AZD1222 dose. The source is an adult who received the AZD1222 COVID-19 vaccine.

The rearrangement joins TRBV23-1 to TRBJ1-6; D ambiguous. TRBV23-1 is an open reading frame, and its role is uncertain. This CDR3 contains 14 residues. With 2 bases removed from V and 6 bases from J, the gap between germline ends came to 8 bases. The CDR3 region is CASSQPEVNSPLHF. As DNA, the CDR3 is TGCGCCAGCAGTCAACCAGAAGTTAATTCACCCCTCCACTTT.

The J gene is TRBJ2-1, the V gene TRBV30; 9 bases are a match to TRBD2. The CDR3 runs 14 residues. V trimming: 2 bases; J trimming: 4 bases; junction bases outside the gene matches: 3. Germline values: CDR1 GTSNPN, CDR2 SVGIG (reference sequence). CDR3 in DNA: TGTGCCTGGAGTAAGACTAGCGGTTACAATGAGCAGTTCTTC. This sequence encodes CAWSKTSGYNEQFF.